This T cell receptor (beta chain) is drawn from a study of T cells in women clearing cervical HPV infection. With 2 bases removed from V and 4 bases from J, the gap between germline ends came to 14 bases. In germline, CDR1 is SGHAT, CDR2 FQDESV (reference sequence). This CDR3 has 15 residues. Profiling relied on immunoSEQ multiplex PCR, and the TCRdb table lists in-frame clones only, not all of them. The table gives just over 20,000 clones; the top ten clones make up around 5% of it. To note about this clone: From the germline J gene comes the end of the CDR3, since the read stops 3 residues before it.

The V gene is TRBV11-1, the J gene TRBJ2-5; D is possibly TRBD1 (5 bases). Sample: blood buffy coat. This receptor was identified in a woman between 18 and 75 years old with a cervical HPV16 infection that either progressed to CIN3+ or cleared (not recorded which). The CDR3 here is CASSLLGVGAETQYF. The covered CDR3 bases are TGTGCCAGCAGCTTATTAGGGGTGGGCGCAGAGACC.